This section outlines one TCR beta chain sequence together with its context. The sample comes from a study of blood T cell repertoires in COVID-19. In the study overall: Sites in the United States, Italy and Spain provided acute and convalescent COVID-19 samples.

The CDR3 has 15 residues. The trim removed 5 bases at V and 8 bases at J, leaving 6 bases unmatched. Germline V lookup: CDR1 MNHEY, CDR2 SVGEGT. Assay: immunoSEQ multiplex PCR; the TCRdb copy retains only in-frame clones and omits some. This sample yields about 120,000 clones, of which around nine tenths are seen a single time; 4.5% belongs to the top ten. Sequencing used peripheral blood. The TCR comes from a man aged 35 to 55 with acute or convalescent COVID-19. V usage is TRBV6-2 or TRBV6-3 and J usage is TRBJ1-6, with 10 positions matching TRBD1. The CDR3 is CASSQPGQGYSPLHF. The CDR3 coding sequence is TGTGCCAGCAGTCAACCGGGACAGGGGTATTCACCCCTCCACTTT.